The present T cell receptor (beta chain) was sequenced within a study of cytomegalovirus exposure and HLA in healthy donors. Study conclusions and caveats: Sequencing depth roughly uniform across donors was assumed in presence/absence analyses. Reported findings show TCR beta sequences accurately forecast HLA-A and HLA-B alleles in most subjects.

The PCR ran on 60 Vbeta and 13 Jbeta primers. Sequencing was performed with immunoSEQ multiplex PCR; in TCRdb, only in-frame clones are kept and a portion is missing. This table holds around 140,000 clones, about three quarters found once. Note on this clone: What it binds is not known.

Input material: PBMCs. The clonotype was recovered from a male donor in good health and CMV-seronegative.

Written as DNA, the CDR3 is TGTGCCAGCAGCCCTGCTGCAGGGGCTGAAAAACTGTTTTTT. It yields the protein CASSPAAGAEKLFF. The V and J genes are TRBV14 and TRBJ1-4, with a tentative D call TRBD1 (6 bases). In germline, CDR1 is SGHDN, CDR2 FVKESK. Trimming stripped 4 bases from V and 7 bases from J, with 13 bases between. This CDR3 has 14 residues.